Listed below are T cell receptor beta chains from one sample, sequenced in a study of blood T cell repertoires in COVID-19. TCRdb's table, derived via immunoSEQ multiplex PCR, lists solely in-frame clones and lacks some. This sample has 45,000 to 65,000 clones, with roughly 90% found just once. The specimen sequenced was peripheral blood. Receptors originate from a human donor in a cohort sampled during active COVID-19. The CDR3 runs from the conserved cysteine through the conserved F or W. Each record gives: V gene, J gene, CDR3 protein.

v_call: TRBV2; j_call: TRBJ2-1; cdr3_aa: CASRALAGGHEQFF
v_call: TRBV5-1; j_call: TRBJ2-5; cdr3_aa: CASSGQGETQYF
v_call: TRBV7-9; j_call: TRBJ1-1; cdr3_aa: CASSLNREVTEAFF
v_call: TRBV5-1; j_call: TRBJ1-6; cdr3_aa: CASSLGETRTYSPLHF
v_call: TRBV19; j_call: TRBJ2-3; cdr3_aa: CASNLTGDLTDTQYF
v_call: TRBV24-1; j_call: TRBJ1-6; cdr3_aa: CATSDCGRAYSYNSPLHF
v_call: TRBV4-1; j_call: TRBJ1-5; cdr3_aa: CASSRKPTGAGVPPQHF
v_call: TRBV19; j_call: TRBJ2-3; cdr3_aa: CASSIRTGSTDTQYF
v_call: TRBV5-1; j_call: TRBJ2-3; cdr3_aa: CASSSAQRGVRTDTQYF
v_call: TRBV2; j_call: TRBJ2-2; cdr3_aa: CASSGSRQGAAGELFF
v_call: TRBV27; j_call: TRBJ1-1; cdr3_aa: CASSPLAAANTEAFF
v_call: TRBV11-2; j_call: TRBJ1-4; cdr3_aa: CASSRGQGAGSTNEKLFF
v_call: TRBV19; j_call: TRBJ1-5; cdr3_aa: CASSIVSGAYQPQHF
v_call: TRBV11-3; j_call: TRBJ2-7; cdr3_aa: CASSPRTDLPGEQYF
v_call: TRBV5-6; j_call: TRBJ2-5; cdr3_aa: CASSVSGQETQYF
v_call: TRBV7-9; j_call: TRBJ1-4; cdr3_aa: CASSLDRGYEKLFF
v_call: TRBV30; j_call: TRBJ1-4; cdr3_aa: CAWSTPGGVKLFF
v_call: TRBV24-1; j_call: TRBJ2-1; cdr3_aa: CATSASGGAGSYNEQFF
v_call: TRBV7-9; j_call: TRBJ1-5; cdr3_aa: CASSLGQGNQPQHF
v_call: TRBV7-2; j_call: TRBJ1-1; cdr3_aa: CASSSRTGLTEAFF
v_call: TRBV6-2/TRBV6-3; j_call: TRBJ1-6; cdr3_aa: CASSLTGENSPLHF
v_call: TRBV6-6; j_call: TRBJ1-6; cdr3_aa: CASSLRLSSYNSPLHF
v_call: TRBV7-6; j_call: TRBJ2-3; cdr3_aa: CASSFTSGGASPDTQYF
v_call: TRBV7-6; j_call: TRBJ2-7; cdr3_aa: CASSSKPGQGAYEQYF
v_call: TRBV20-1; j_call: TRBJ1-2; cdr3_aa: CSARRVYGYTF
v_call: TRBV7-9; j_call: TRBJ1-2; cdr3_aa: CASSLVPGAGGYTF
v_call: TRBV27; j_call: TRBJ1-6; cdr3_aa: CASSPDREVPYNSPLHF
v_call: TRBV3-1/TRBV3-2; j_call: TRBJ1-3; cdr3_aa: CASSQAYSGNTIYF
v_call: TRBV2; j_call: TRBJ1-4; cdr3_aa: CASRYRGRGTNEKLFF
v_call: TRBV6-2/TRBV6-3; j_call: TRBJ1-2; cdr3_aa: CASSYGRVSGYTF
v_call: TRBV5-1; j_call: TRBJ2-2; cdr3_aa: CASSPYRDTGELFF
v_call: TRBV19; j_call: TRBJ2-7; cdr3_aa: CASSERDTGLEQYF
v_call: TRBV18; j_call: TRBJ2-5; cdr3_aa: CASASTGRSRETQYF
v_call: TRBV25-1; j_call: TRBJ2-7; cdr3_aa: CASRRTGSDEQYF
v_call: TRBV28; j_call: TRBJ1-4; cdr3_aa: CASSYASRATNEKLFF
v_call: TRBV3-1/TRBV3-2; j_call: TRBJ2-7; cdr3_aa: CASSQDPLLAGGQSYEQYF
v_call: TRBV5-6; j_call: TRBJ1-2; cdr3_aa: CASSVGTGNGYTF
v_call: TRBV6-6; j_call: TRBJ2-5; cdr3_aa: CASRLSAQEAQYF
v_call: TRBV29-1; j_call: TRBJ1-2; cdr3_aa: CSVAKDRGLSYTF
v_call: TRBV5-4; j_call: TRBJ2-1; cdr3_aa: CASSPTSGGAGEQFF
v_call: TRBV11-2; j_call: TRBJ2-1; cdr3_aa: CASSPRLAGGLEQFF
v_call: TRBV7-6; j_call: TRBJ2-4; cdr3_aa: CASSPTQGSENIQYF
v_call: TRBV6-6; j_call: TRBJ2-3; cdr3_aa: CASSRPETGGGTDTQYF
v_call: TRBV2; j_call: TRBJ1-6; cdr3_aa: CASSERAHRDGSPLHF
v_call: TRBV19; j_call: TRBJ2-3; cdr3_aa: CASRPQGPGTDTQYF
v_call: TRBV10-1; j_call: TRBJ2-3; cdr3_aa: CASSEFLQGSGTDTQYF
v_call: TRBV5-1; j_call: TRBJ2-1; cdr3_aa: CASSLQAGGITEQFF
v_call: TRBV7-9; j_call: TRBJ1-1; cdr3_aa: CASSRQNTEAFF
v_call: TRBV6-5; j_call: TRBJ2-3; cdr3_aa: CASSYKGLSSNTQYF
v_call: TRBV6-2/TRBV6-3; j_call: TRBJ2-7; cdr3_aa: CASSYSRGLNYEQYF
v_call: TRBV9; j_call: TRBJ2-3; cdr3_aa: CASSSQAGTDTQYF
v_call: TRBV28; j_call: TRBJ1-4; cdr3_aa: CAHAGGDLSNEKLFF
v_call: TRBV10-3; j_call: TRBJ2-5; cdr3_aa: CAIRTGTGGAGETQYF
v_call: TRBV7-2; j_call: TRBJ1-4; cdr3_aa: CASSLGQTTNEKLFF